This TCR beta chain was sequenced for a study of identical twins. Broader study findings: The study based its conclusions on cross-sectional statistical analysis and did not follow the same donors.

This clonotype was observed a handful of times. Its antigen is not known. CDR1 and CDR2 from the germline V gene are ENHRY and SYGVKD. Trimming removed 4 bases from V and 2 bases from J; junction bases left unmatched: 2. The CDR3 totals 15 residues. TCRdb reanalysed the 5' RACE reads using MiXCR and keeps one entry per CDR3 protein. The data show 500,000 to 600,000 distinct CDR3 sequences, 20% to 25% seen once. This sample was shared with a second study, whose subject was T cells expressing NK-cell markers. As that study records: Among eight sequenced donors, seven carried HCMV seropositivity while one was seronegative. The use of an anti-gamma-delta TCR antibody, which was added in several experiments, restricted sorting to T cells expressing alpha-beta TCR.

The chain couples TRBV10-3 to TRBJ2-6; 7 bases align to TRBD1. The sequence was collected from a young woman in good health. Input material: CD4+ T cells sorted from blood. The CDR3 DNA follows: TGTGCCATCAGTGTTACAGGGGCTGGGGCCAACGTCCTGACTTTC. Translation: CAISVTGAGANVLTF.